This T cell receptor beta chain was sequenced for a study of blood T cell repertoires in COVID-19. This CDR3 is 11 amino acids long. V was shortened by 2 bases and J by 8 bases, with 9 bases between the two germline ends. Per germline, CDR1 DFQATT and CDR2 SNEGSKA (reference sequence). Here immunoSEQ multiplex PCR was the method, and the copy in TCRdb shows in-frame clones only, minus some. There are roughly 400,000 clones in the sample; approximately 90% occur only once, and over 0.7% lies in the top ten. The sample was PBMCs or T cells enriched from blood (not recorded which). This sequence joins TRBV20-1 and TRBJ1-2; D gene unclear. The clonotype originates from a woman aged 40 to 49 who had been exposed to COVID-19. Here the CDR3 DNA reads TGCAGTGCTAGATTTCGGGTCGGCTACACCTTC. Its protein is CSARFRVGYTF.